The clone carrying this T cell receptor beta chain was counted a single time. Its specificity is not known. These data come from a study of cytomegalovirus exposure and HLA in healthy donors. Whole-study findings and limits: Using the classifier, cytomegalovirus status was reportedly diagnosed with high specificity and sensitivity. In vitro assays verified that a few CMV-associated chains recognized CMV antigens specifically. Among TCR beta chains, those listed as cytomegalovirus-associated numbered approximately 150.

Sequencing was performed with immunoSEQ multiplex PCR; in TCRdb, only in-frame clones are kept and a portion is missing. The sample includes around 240,000 clones, 85% to 90% of them seen just once. V lost 4 bases to trimming and J lost 1 base, with 14 bases between them. There are 15 residues in the CDR3. CDR1 and CDR2 (germline): SQVTM, ANQGSEA. The donors belonged to the roughly 130-subject validation cohort, separate from the roughly 700-subject first cohort. This TCR was recovered from a woman under 30 in good health and CMV-seronegative. The J gene is TRBJ1-5, the V gene TRBV29-1; D perhaps matches TRBD1 (6 bases). The sequenced material came from PBMCs. CDR3 nucleotide sequence: TGCAGCGTTGGGGGGCCACAGGGAAGCAATCAGCCCCAGCATTTT. Translation: CSVGGPQGSNQPQHF.